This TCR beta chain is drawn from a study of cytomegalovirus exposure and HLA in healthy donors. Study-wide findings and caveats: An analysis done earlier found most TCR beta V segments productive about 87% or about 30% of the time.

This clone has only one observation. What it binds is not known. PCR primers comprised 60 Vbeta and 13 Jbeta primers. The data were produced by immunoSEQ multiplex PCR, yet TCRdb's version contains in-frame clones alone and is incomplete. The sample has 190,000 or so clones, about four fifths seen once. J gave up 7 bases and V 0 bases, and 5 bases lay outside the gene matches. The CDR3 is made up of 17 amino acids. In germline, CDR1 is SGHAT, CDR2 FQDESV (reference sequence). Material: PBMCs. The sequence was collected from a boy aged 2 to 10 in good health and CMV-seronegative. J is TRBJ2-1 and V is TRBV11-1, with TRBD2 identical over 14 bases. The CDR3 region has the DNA TGTGCCAGCAGCTTAGCTCGACTAGCGGGGGGGTCGAATGAGCAGTTCTTC. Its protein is CASSLARLAGGSNEQFF. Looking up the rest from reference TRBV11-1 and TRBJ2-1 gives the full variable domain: EAEVAQSPRYKITEKSQAVAFWCDPISGHATLYWYRQILGQGPELLVQFQDESVVDDSQLPKDRFSAERLKGVDSTLKIQPAELGDSAMYLCASSLARLAGGSNEQFFGPGTRLTVL.